This passage covers 27 T cell receptor beta chains from one sample sequenced in a study of blood T cells in healthy people across ages. The second PCR ran about 6 to 12 cycles with a sample-barcoded 5' primer and J-beta primers. TCRdb reanalysed the 5' RACE reads using MiXCR and keeps one entry per CDR3 protein. The data hold hundreds of thousands of distinct CDR3 sequences, with 24% observed a single time. This sample was shared with a second study, whose subject was T cells of mothers and their children.

Sample: blood. The receptors here all came from a boy younger than 18 in good health.

This chain joins TRBV20-1 and TRBJ2-1; D gene unclear. Trimming removed 0 bases from V and 10 bases from J, with 10 bases in between. This CDR3 has 12 residues. Per the germline V gene, CDR1 is DFQATT and CDR2 is SNEGSKA (reference sequence). CDR3 bases: TGCAGTGCTAGAGATCTTAGCCGCGAGCAGTTCTTC. Its protein product is CSARDLSREQFF.

J is TRBJ2-5 and V is TRBV15; tentatively, D is TRBD1 (5 bases). Matching the DNA end better, TRBJ2-7 makes the J call doubtful. The CDR3 totals 16 residues. CDR1 LNHNV and CDR2 YYDKDF come from the germline V gene (reference sequence). DNA for the CDR3: TGTGCCACCAGCCCCCGAAAGGGGCTCTATTTCTACGAGCAGTACTTC. Translated: CATSPRKGLYFYEQYF.

This clonotype was counted between two and nine times. V usage is TRBV9 and J usage is TRBJ1-2, with D perhaps TRBD1 (5 bases). Per the germline V gene, CDR1 is SGDLS and CDR2 is YYNGEE. The V gene lost 0 bases and the J gene lost 7 bases, with 10 bases spanning the gap. CDR3 size: 13 residues. CDR3 DNA: TGTGCCAGCAGCGTAGTGGGGGGTTCTGGCTACACCTTC. This gives the protein CASSVVGGSGYTF.

This clonotype showed up many times. Relative to the germline gene, one junction end is altered; a read error may explain this. The chain joins TRBV29-1 to TRBJ1-5; D gene uncertain. The length of the CDR3 is 13 residues. Germline lookup yields CDR1 SQVTM and CDR2 ANQGSEA. CDR3 sequence reads: CSVREGSSQPQHF. CDR3 DNA sequence: TGCAGCGTTCGGGAGGGTAGCAGTCAGCCCCAGCATTTT.

The chain combines TRBV13 with TRBJ2-5; 10 nucleotides line up with TRBD1. The trim removed 5 bases at V and 2 bases at J, leaving 8 bases unmatched. The germline V gene has CDR1 PRHDT and CDR2 FYEKMQ (reference sequence). This CDR3 contains 16 residues. The CDR3 loop reads CASSLYGTGEQETQYF. DNA for the CDR3: TGTGCCAGCAGCCTGTATGGGACAGGGGAACAAGAGACCCAGTACTTC.

J is TRBJ2-7 and V is TRBV27; D uncertain. The germline V gene encodes CDR1 MNHEY and CDR2 SMNVEV (reference sequence). Trimming shortened V by 3 bases and J by 2 bases, and 14 bases separated the two germline ends. The CDR3 length is 15 residues. CDR3 bases: TGTGCCAGCAGTTTCCTTTTGGGTAATGCCTACGAGCAGTACTTC. It yields the protein CASSFLLGNAYEQYF.

The rearrangement joins TRBV7-9 to TRBJ1-3; no clear D gene. Germline CDR1 SEHNR, CDR2 FQNEAQ (reference sequence). V gave up 2 bases and J gave up 0 bases, with 11 bases separating them. The CDR3 loop spans 16 amino acids. The CDR3 DNA sequence: TGTGCCAGCAGCTTATCTCTCAGAGACTCTGGAAACACCATATATTTT. It specifies CASSLSLRDSGNTIYF. The full variable domain, its missing parts supplied by reference TRBV7-9 and TRBJ1-3, is DTGVSQNPRHKITKRGQNVTFRCDPISEHNRLYWYRQTLGQGPEFLTYFQNEAQLEKSRLLSDRFSAERPKGSFSTLEIQRTEQGDSAMYLCASSLSLRDSGNTIYFGEGSWLTVV.

The chain couples TRBV4-1 to TRBJ2-3; no clear D. CDR1 and CDR2 (germline): MGHRA, YSYEKL. V lost 0 bases, J lost 1 base, and 11 bases lay in between. The length of the CDR3 is 16 residues. In DNA, the CDR3 is TGCGCCAGCAGCCAAGATGTCGGGCCCGGCACAGATACGCAGTATTTT. It codes for CASSQDVGPGTDTQYF.

The V gene is TRBV6-5, the J gene TRBJ1-4; TRBD1 aligns across 8 bases. The CDR3 contains 13 residues. After removal of 6 bases from V and 8 bases from J, the junction contained 5 bases not matched to a gene. Looked up from germline, CDR1 is MNHEY and CDR2 is SVGAGI. This CDR3 is CASSNRGGEKLFF. In DNA form, the CDR3 reads TGTGCCAGCAGCAACAGGGGGGGGGAAAAACTGTTTTTT.

This clonotype was seen only a few times. The chain is built from TRBV6-6 and TRBJ2-3; no reliable D call. The germline CDR1 and CDR2 sequences are MNHNY and SVGAGI (reference sequence). Trimming left V 0 bases short and J 5 bases short, with 15 bases between. The CDR3 is 16 amino acids. The CDR3 DNA sequence: TGTGCCAGCAGTTACTCGATTCGGCACTTGGTAGATACGCAGTATTTT. It specifies CASSYSIRHLVDTQYF.

This clonotype was observed a handful of times. This CDR3 is CASSLRHRGLNEQFF. The CDR3, as DNA: TGTGCCAGCAGTTTACGGCACAGGGGGCTAAATGAGCAGTTCTTC. The V and J genes are TRBV28 and TRBJ2-1; 9 positions match TRBD1. V shed 2 bases, J shed 7 bases, and the junction held 6 bases outside the gene matches. From germline, CDR1 is MDHEN and CDR2 SYDVKM. The CDR3 is made up of 15 amino acids.

The CDR3 reads CASSQWSYEQYF. The CDR3 DNA reads TGTGCCAGCAGCCAGTGGTCCTACGAGCAGTACTTC. The chain carries TRBV3-1 and TRBJ2-7; D is unresolved. Germline-derived CDR1 and CDR2 are LGHDT and YNNKEL (reference sequence). Trimming left V 3 bases short and J 1 base short, with 4 bases between. The CDR3 contains 12 residues.

The rearrangement uses TRBV7-9 and TRBJ2-4, with D possibly called TRBD1 or TRBD2 (6 bases each). V was pared by 0 bases and J by 0 bases, with 12 bases between. Germline CDR1 SEHNR, CDR2 FQNEAQ (reference sequence). The CDR3 loop spans 17 amino acids. CDR3 in amino acids: CASSLAERGVAKNIQYF. DNA for the CDR3: TGTGCCAGCAGCTTAGCAGAGAGGGGGGTAGCCAAAAACATTCAGTACTTC.

There are a few counts of this clonotype. The rearrangement joins TRBV9 to TRBJ1-6; D is unclear. Germline CDR1 is SGDLS and CDR2 is YYNGEE. Trimming removed 0 bases at V and 7 bases at J, with 5 bases between. This CDR3 is built from 13 residues. CDR3 in DNA: TGTGCCAGCAGCGTAGTGGAAAATTCACCCCTCCACTTT. This encodes CASSVVENSPLHF.

This clonotype has more than one count but fewer than ten. CDR3 residues: CASSYSKWDSDTDTQYF. The CDR3 nucleotides are TGTGCCAGCAGTTACTCGAAATGGGACTCTGACACAGATACGCAGTATTTT. J is TRBJ2-3 and V is TRBV6-2 or TRBV6-3; a weak D match, TRBD2 (6 bases). This CDR3 spans 17 amino acids. V lost 0 bases and J lost 2, with 15 bases in between. In germline, CDR1 is MNHEY, CDR2 SVGEGT.

In its sample, this clonotype was seen many times. The V and J genes are TRBV29-1 and TRBJ2-6; D remains ambiguous. With 0 bases removed from V and 0 bases from J, the gap between germline ends came to 6 bases. CDR1 SQVTM and CDR2 ANQGSEA come from the germline V gene. This CDR3 is built from 15 residues. The CDR3: CSVEDETSGANVLTF. CDR3 nucleotide sequence: TGCAGCGTTGAAGATGAGACCTCTGGGGCCAACGTCCTGACTTTC.

For this clonotype: Mismatch with germline at one junction end may stem from a read error. The chain couples TRBV20-1 to TRBJ2-5; D remains unclear. TRBJ2-1 matches the DNA end more closely, so the J call is doubtful. The CDR3 sequence is 13 residues long. Per germline, CDR1 DFQATT and CDR2 SNEGSKA (reference sequence). CDR3 sequence: CSARAPPVNEQFF. CDR3 sequence (DNA): TGCAGTGCCAGAGCACCCCCCGTGAATGAGCAGTTCTTC.

This clonotype was recorded a few times. The chain employs TRBV29-1 and TRBJ2-5; D unresolved. The CDR3 consists of 16 residues. V lost 4 bases and J 3 bases, leaving 21 bases between the germline ends. Looked up from germline, CDR1 is SQVTM and CDR2 is ANQGSEA. The DNA for the CDR3 is TGCAGCGTTGTCGCCGCGAGATTTAATACCAAAGAGACCCAGTACTTC. This codes for CSVVAARFNTKETQYF.

The chain is built from TRBV5-1 and TRBJ2-7, with 11 bases that match TRBD1. Germline CDR1 SGHRS, CDR2 YFSETQ. Trimming cost V 4 bases and J 3 bases; bases outside gene matches: 12. CDR3 size: 17 residues. The CDR3 spells CASSTRDRGNIIYEQYF. For the CDR3, the DNA is TGCGCCAGCAGCACCCGGGACAGGGGGAATATAATCTACGAGCAGTACTTC.

The CDR3, as DNA: TGTGCCAGCACCCCGCGGGGGACAGCCTACGAGCAGTACTTC. Its translation is CASTPRGTAYEQYF. This chain joins TRBV12-3 or TRBV12-4 and TRBJ2-7; possibly TRBD1 or TRBD2 for D (7 bases each). The CDR3 runs 14 residues. V shed 7 bases and J shed 2 bases, with 15 bases lying between them.

Worth noting for this clonotype: The junction departs from the called germline gene at one end, perhaps through a read error. V usage is TRBV12-3 or TRBV12-4 and J usage is TRBJ2-7; D is undetermined. There are 14 residues in the CDR3. CDR3 in DNA: TGTGCCAGCAGGACCGGTGGGGAAACCTACGGGCAGTACTTC. This sequence encodes CASRTGGETYGQYF.

This clonotype was seen only a few times. A read error may produce the germline difference seen at one junction end. This rearrangement joins TRBV28 to TRBJ2-1, with D possibly being TRBD2 (6 bases). Germline V gene lookup returns CDR1 MDHEN and CDR2 SYDVKM. The CDR3 totals 16 residues. The CDR3 DNA sequence: TGTGCCGGCAGTCCCCGTGGGGCGGGATTCTACAATGAGCAGTTCTTC. The encoded protein is CAGSPRGAGFYNEQFF.

In DNA, the CDR3 is TGTGCCAGCAGCTCCCCGGGGGGTCTAGCGGGGCCCCAAGAGACCCAGTACTTC. The encoded protein is CASSSPGGLAGPQETQYF. The chain links TRBV7-8 to TRBJ2-5; 9 bases are shared with TRBD2. Germline CDR1 is SGHVS and CDR2 is FQNEAQ. The CDR3 has 18 residues. V was clipped by 4 bases and J by 1 base; unmatched bases: 13.

This clonotype was counted many times. The genes are TRBV4-3 and TRBJ2-1; D is uncertain. This CDR3 is built from 17 residues. Trimming took 0 bases from V and 4 from J, leaving 16 bases between them. CDR1 is LGHNA, CDR2 YSLEER, per germline. CDR3 residues: CASSQDRSEVLYNEQFF. The DNA of the CDR3 is TGCGCCAGCAGCCAAGATCGTTCGGAAGTTCTGTACAATGAGCAGTTCTTC.

J is TRBJ2-1 and V is TRBV19; tentatively, D is TRBD1 (6 bases). V shed 0 bases and J shed 6 bases, with 12 bases lying between them. Germline values: CDR1 LNHDA, CDR2 SQIVND (reference sequence). The CDR3 has 15 amino acids. CDR3 sequence reads: CASSIDRGRGNEQFF. The CDR3, as DNA: TGTGCCAGTAGTATAGACAGGGGAAGGGGCAATGAGCAGTTCTTC.

The chain employs TRBV7-9 and TRBJ1-1; D is unresolved. This CDR3 spans 13 amino acids. CDR1 and CDR2 from the germline V gene are SEHNR and FQNEAQ (reference sequence). The V end was cut by 5 bases, the J end by 2 bases, with 9 bases between. CDR3 nucleotide sequence: TGTGCCAGCAGCGGCCAGATAAACACTGAAGCTTTCTTT. Encoded protein: CASSGQINTEAFF. Variable domain in full (rest from reference TRBV7-9 and TRBJ1-1): DTGVSQNPRHKITKRGQNVTFRCDPISEHNRLYWYRQTLGQGPEFLTYFQNEAQLEKSRLLSDRFSAERPKGSFSTLEIQRTEQGDSAMYLCASSGQINTEAFFGQGTRLTVV.

The V call is TRBV29-1, the J call TRBJ1-1; D not resolved. Per the germline V gene, CDR1 is SQVTM and CDR2 is ANQGSEA. The CDR3 length is 15 residues. Trimming removed 4 bases at V and 1 base at J, with 16 bases between. CDR3: CSVGPYRLSNTEAFF. The CDR3 DNA sequence: TGCAGCGTTGGGCCCTACCGACTTTCGAACACTGAAGCTTTCTTT.